Below are 13 T cell receptor beta chains sequenced from a single sample in a study of T-cell memory formation after mild COVID-19 (dated by TCRdb to 2020 to 2023). Libraries were made using 5' RACE. The data were produced on an Illumina NovaSeq 6000. The public reads were reanalyzed by TCRdb: fastp trimming at Q25, MiXCR alignment, in-frame beta chains only. Here each entry gathers all rows of one CDR3 protein and keeps the most common genes and DNA. This sample gives around 340,000 distinct CDR3 sequences in total; roughly 15% of them show up just once. The top ten constitute approximately 20% of the sample. Sequencing input: PBMCs or a T cell subset sorted from them (not recorded which). The origin of the receptors is a man younger than 30 who had mild COVID-19 (a few samples of this study predate the infection). The sample titles of this study are shuffled in the database, so cell type and time point are left out; the donor was told from shared clones.

The chain has TRBV5-1 and TRBJ2-3; D is uncertain. Trimming removed 1 base at V and 2 bases at J, with 5 bases between. This CDR3 region has 13 residues. Germline loops: CDR1 SGHRS, CDR2 YFSETQ. Here the CDR3 DNA reads TGCGCCAGCAGCTTGCCCATCACAGATACGCAGTATTTT. It encodes CASSLPITDTQYF.

This sequence joins TRBV29-1 and TRBJ1-2; 11 bases fit TRBD1. The CDR3 is 14 residues long. Unmatched junction bases numbered 8, after V lost 6 bases and J lost 5 bases. Per the germline V gene, CDR1 is SQVTM and CDR2 is ANQGSEA. DNA for the CDR3: TGCAGCGTCCTTGGACAGGGGGCAGGGTATGGCTACACCTTC. Its translation is CSVLGQGAGYGYTF.

This chain links TRBV7-9 with TRBJ1-1; a weak D match, TRBD1 (6 bases). Between the trimmed V and J ends, which lost 5 bases and 3 bases, there was a span of 19 bases. The CDR3 spans 16 residues. CDR1 and CDR2 from the germline V gene are SEHNR and FQNEAQ (reference sequence). Here the CDR3 DNA reads TGTGCCAGCAGCCCAGGGGCCTTCGGAGGGGACACTGAAGCTTTCTTT. The encoded protein is CASSPGAFGGDTEAFF.

The sample holds a few counts of this clonotype. The rearrangement links TRBV29-1 to TRBJ2-5, with D uncertain. Trimming took 4 bases from V and 4 from J, leaving 13 bases between them. This CDR3 region has 13 residues. The germline gives CDR1 SQVTM, CDR2 ANQGSEA. CDR3 coding DNA: TGCAGCGTTGGGCCGACTTCCAGAGAGACCCAGTACTTC. As protein: CSVGPTSRETQYF.

V and J are TRBV12-3 or TRBV12-4 and TRBJ2-7; D might be TRBD1 or TRBD2, each matching 5 bases. CDR3 length: 14 residues. Trimming stripped 6 bases from V and 5 bases from J, with 17 bases between. The CDR3 loop reads CASSRGPGSDEQYF. The DNA of the CDR3 is TGTGCCAGCAGCCGAGGGCCAGGGAGCGACGAGCAGTACTTC.

J is TRBJ1-4 and V is TRBV27; D unresolved. Per germline, CDR1 MNHEY and CDR2 SMNVEV (reference sequence). Trimming cost V 0 bases and J 6 bases, with 5 bases left between them. This CDR3 contains 13 residues. The CDR3 DNA reads as TGTGCCAGCAGTTTATCCCCGGATGAAAAACTGTTTTTT. Protein product: CASSLSPDEKLFF.

This chain joins TRBV3-1 and TRBJ2-3; the match to TRBD2 covers 8 bases. Germline CDR1 LGHDT, CDR2 YNNKEL (reference sequence). Trimming removed 1 base from V and 4 bases from J; junction bases left unmatched: 4. This CDR3 is 15 amino acids long. CDR3 coding DNA: TGTGCCAGCAGCCAAGCCAGCGGGGGTCCAGATACGCAGTATTTT. It encodes CASSQASGGPDTQYF.

V is TRBV6-1 and J is TRBJ2-7; TRBD1 matches 9 bases. Looked up from germline, CDR1 is MNHNS and CDR2 is SASEGT. The CDR3 covers 14 residues. The junction had 8 bases not matched to a gene; V was cut back by 6 bases and J by 5 bases. The CDR3 region has the DNA TGTGCCAGCAGGCCGTACAGGGGGCTCAACGAGCAGTACTTC. It codes for CASRPYRGLNEQYF.

The sample holds many counts of this clonotype. This sequence joins TRBV7-3 and TRBJ2-2; 7 positions agree with TRBD2. CDR3 length: 16 residues. The germline V gene encodes CDR1 SGHTA and CDR2 FQGTGA. The ends lost 5 bases at V and 3 bases at J; junction bases unmatched: 9. The CDR3 sequence is CASSTTGAGDTGELFF. The CDR3 DNA sequence: TGTGCCAGCAGCACAACTGGGGCGGGGGACACCGGGGAGCTGTTTTTT.

The V and J genes are TRBV5-1 and TRBJ2-5; no firm D call. V was shortened by 3 bases and J by 6 bases, with 9 bases between the two germline ends. The length of the CDR3 is 12 residues. Germline loops: CDR1 SGHRS, CDR2 YFSETQ. CDR3 in amino acids: CASSSNFQTQYF. CDR3 bases: TGCGCCAGCAGCTCAAACTTCCAGACCCAGTACTTC.

The sample holds a few counts of this clonotype. Mismatch with germline at one junction end may stem from a read error. This chain links TRBV12-3 or TRBV12-4 with TRBJ2-6; no reliable D call. This CDR3 spans 13 amino acids. The DNA for the CDR3 is TGTGCCAGCGGTTTCACTGGGGCCAACGTCCTGACTTTC. This translates into CASGFTGANVLTF.

This clonotype came up a few times. The gene calls are TRBV20-1 and TRBJ2-3; 11 positions agree with TRBD2. In germline, CDR1 is DFQATT, CDR2 SNEGSKA (reference sequence). The CDR3 contains 12 residues. The CDR3 sequence is CSVSGGADTQYF. Here the CDR3 DNA reads TGCAGCGTTAGCGGGGGGGCAGATACGCAGTATTTT.

This chain connects TRBV7-6 to TRBJ2-5, with 10 bases fitting TRBD2. The V gene's germline CDR1 is SGHVS and CDR2 FNYEAQ. V shed 5 bases and J 5 bases; nucleotides not matched to a gene: 11. The CDR3 runs to 16 residues. In DNA, the CDR3 is TGTGCCAGCAGCATATCGAGCGGGGGGGCCCCGGAGACCCAGTACTTC. Protein: CASSISSGGAPETQYF. Full variable domain (missing parts from reference TRBV7-6 and TRBJ2-5): GAGVSQSPRYKVTKRGQDVALRCDPISGHVSLYWYRQALGQGPEFLTYFNYEAQQDKSGLPNDRFSAERPEGSISTLTIQRTEQRDSAMYRCASSISSGGAPETQYFGPGTRLLVL.